This T cell receptor beta chain was obtained from a study of regulatory T cells in long-lasting Graves disease. Documented time point: persistent/refractory GD, antithyroid drugs over 5 years with positive TRAb. The TCR library used RNA extracted from PBMCs. Into tubes containing EDTA, 7.5 to 9.5 milliliters of peripheral blood were drawn. Note on this clonotype: Its antigen is unidentified.

Relying on iRepertoire HTBI primers and Arm-PCR of CDR3 regions, the team built TCR beta libraries. TCRdb itself ran the multiplex PCR reads through MiXCR, one entry per CDR3 protein. The profile covers under 450,000 distinct CDR3 sequences, with less than 30% appearing a single time and 25% to 30% taken by the ten largest. Trimming pared 5 bases from V and 0 bases from J, leaving 14 bases between. The CDR3 is 16 amino acids. Per germline, CDR1 SGHAT and CDR2 FQNNGV. Points from the study as a whole: What was studied was peripheral blood only, and not thyroid tissue.

This clonotype was sampled from a woman between 35 and 50 years old with Graves disease. The chain combines TRBV11-2 with TRBJ2-1; a weak D match, TRBD2 (6 bases). This material consisted of peripheral blood mononuclear cells (PBMCs), taken when the disease was refractory, from a patient treated with antithyroid drugs. The CDR3 here is CASSLFLASSYNEQFF. As DNA, the CDR3 is TGTGCCAGCAGCCTATTCCTAGCGAGCTCCTACAATGAGCAGTTCTTC.